This entry describes one TCR beta chain. The sample is drawn from a study of blood T cell repertoires in COVID-19. V was cut by 3 bases and J by 8 bases, with 15 bases left in between. This CDR3 is built from 14 residues. Germline CDR1 reads KGHDR; CDR2 reads SFDVKD. Profiled with immunoSEQ multiplex PCR; TCRdb holds only in-frame clones, not every one. The sample lists 25,000 to 35,000 clones, nearly 90% occurring once. J is TRBJ1-2 and V is TRBV24-1; TRBD1 is a possible D gene (5 bases). Sequencing input: peripheral blood. This TCR was sampled from a man aged 55-75 years with active COVID-19. In DNA form, the CDR3 reads TGTGCCACCAGTGATCCCGGCAGGGCGCGGGGCTACACCTTC. It codes for CATSDPGRARGYTF.